This T cell receptor beta chain was observed in a study of shared clonotypes between healthy human individuals. Across the whole study: Researchers assigned three CD4 naive, three CD4 memory, two CD8 naive and one CD8 memory plate to each donor. Study conclusions and caveats: Generally, naive subsets came out with larger estimated richness than memory subsets. Generation probabilities were higher for clonotypes shared across all four sorted-subset donors than for unshared ones.

In regard to this clone: Its antigen remains unidentified.

The method was immunoSEQ multiplex PCR; TCRdb's version includes in-frame clones alone and lacks a portion of them. Found here are about 1.5 million clones, nearly 99% of them singletons; the top ten hold roughly 0.4%. The CDR3 is 15 amino acids. Germline CDR1 and CDR2: LGHNA and YSLEER. V lost 0 bases to trimming and J lost 2 bases, with 8 bases between them. The split of CD4+ cells yielded CD45RA+ naive and CD45RA-negative memory subsets. This rearrangement joins TRBV4-3 to TRBJ1-5; D remains unclear. Specimen: naive CD4+ T cells sorted from blood. Subset: CD45RA+ positively selected. The clonotype originates from a man between 25 and 39 years old in good health. CDR3 nucleotides: TGCGCCAGCAGCCAAGAAGGGAGGGGCAATCAGCCCCAGCATTTT. Its translation is CASSQEGRGNQPQHF.